Reported below is one TCR beta chain. Patients from Seattle were sampled longitudinally, starting during active infection. The data are from a study of blood T cell repertoires in COVID-19. Overall study: The United States, Italy and Spain supplied acute and convalescent COVID-19 samples. In each case, the material was cDNA or gDNA derived from T cells, B-cell-depleted T cells, or PBMCs.

Germline lookup yields CDR1 MNHEY and CDR2 SVGAGI. This CDR3 spans 15 amino acids. Trimming left V 6 bases short and J 2 bases short, with 14 bases between. Per the authors' pipeline: Amplification of reference gene primers was used by the study to estimate nucleated cell counts. The repertoire was sequenced with immunoSEQ multiplex PCR; TCRdb's copy has only in-frame clones and lacks some. V, J and clone size reflect that table, while D and trimming were determined from the DNA. Altogether 350,000 to 450,000 clones are present, approximately 91% being singletons, with the ten largest covering around 1.5%.

The J gene is TRBJ1-5, the V gene TRBV6-5; tentatively, D is TRBD1 (5 bases). The sequence came from a woman aged 40 to 49 with COVID-19, enrolled during active disease. The source material was peripheral blood. CDR3 sequence: CASRQRQLGNQPQHF. Written as DNA, the CDR3 is TGTGCCAGCAGACAACGACAGTTGGGCAATCAGCCCCAGCATTTT.